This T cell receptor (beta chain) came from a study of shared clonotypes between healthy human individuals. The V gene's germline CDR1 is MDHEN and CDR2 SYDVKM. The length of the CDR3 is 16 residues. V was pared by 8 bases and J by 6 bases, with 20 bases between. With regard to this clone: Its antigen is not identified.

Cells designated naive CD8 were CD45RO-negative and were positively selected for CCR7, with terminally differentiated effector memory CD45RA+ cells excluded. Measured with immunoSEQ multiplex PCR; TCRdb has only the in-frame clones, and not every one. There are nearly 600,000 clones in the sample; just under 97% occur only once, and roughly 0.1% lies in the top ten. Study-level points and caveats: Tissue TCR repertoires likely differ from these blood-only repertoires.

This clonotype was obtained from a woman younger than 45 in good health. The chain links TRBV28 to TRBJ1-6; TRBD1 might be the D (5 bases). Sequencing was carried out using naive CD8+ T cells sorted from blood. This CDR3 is CASHTGGFGVNSPLHF. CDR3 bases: TGTGCCAGCCACACGGGGGGTTTCGGGGTTAATTCACCCCTCCACTTT.